Each of the 25 T cell receptor beta chains below was sequenced from the same sample in a study of spatial heterogeneity in lung cancer (dated by TCRdb to the late 2010s). The sample's time point, from its label and the paper: blood at routine non-recurrence follow-up after resection. Whole RNA extracted from tumor and nontumor lung tissue, or from cryopreserved PBMC samples, was used for TCR sequencing without cell sorting. Library preparation was by 5' RACE. Sequencer: NextSeq 500. TCRdb reran the public reads through fastp at Q25 and MiXCR, keeping productive beta chains. Rows with one shared CDR3 protein collapse into an entry with the most common genes and DNA. Present in this sample are more than 95,000 distinct CDR3 sequences, 9.5% to 15% of which were seen just once. Roughly 15% of the sample comes from the top ten. The specimen was PBMCs, collected at follow-up. Receptor source: a male donor with early-stage non-small cell lung cancer.

The sample holds a few counts of this clonotype. V and J are TRBV27 and TRBJ2-5; 10 positions agree with TRBD1. V lost 6 bases and J lost 5; bases outside the gene matches: 9. There are 15 residues in the CDR3. Germline CDR1 reads MNHEY; CDR2 reads SMNVEV (reference sequence). CDR3 coding DNA: TGTGCCAGCAGCCATCAGACAGGGGGCGTGGAGACCCAGTACTTC. Translating it yields CASSHQTGGVETQYF.

This clonotype appeared many times. V is TRBV11-2 and J is TRBJ1-5; 8 positions match TRBD1. CDR3 size: 15 residues. The J segment lost 2 bases and the V segment lost 5 bases, leaving 5 bases of the junction unmatched. The germline gives CDR1 SGHAT, CDR2 FQNNGV. This CDR3 reads CASSVTGVGNQPQHF. The CDR3 coding sequence is TGTGCCAGCAGCGTGACAGGGGTCGGCAATCAGCCCCAGCATTTT.

This chain links TRBV7-8 with TRBJ2-1, with TRBD2 matching over 13 bases. Unmatched junction bases numbered 7, after V lost 8 bases and J lost 0 bases. CDR3 size: 17 residues. Germline CDR1 and CDR2: SGHVS and FQNEAQ. CDR3 amino acids: CASGWTSGRSSYNEQFF. In nucleotides, the CDR3 is TGTGCCAGCGGCTGGACTAGCGGGAGAAGCTCCTACAATGAGCAGTTCTTC.

A few counts support this clonotype. V and J are TRBV19 and TRBJ2-5; 9 nucleotides match TRBD1. V shed 3 bases, J shed 1 base, and the junction held 3 bases outside the gene matches. Germline assignment: CDR1 LNHDA and CDR2 SQIVND (reference sequence). This CDR3 spans 15 amino acids. The CDR3 loop reads CASSIRTGAQETQYF. As DNA, the CDR3 is TGTGCCAGTAGTATCCGGACAGGGGCCCAAGAGACCCAGTACTTC.

This clonotype was counted many times. The genes are TRBV29-1 and TRBJ2-7, with 7 bases that match TRBD1. CDR1 is SQVTM and CDR2 is ANQGSEA in the germline V gene. Germline trimming cut 5 bases from V and 3 bases from J; bases unmatched to any gene: 10. CDR3 length equals 14 residues. DNA of the CDR3: TGCAGCGTTACCAGGGGGACAGAAATCTACGAGCAGTACTTC. It specifies CSVTRGTEIYEQYF.

With respect to this clonotype: One end of the junction is discordant with germline, which a read error may explain. In DNA form, the CDR3 reads TGTGCTAGCAGCCCCAGGGGGCGTCGGGAGACCCAGTACTTC. The encoded protein is CASSPRGRRETQYF. The chain couples TRBV7-7 to TRBJ2-5; 8 nucleotides match TRBD1. CDR3 length: 14 residues. Germline V CDR1 and CDR2: SSHAT, FNYEAQ (reference sequence).

This clonotype has only a few counts. J is TRBJ2-1 and V is TRBV30; 7 positions match TRBD1. Germline loops: CDR1 GTSNPN, CDR2 SVGIG (reference sequence). Germline trimming cut 5 bases from V and 15 bases from J; bases unmatched to any gene: 10. This CDR3 comprises 11 residues. The chain's CDR3 is CAWEYRGGRFF. CDR3 DNA sequence: TGTGCCTGGGAATACAGGGGCGGCCGGTTCTTC.

This clonotype has a single count. The chain carries TRBV20-1 and TRBJ1-1, with TRBD1 as a possible D gene (6 bases). V lost 1 base, J lost 5 bases, and 14 bases lay in between. Germline CDR1 and CDR2: DFQATT and SNEGSKA (reference sequence). The CDR3 covers 14 residues. As DNA, the CDR3 is TGCAGTGCTAGAGCCGGGAGTCAGGGGACTGAAGCTTTCTTT. This encodes CSARAGSQGTEAFF.

In this sample, this clonotype turned up many times. The genes are TRBV7-2 and TRBJ1-4; D is possibly TRBD1 (5 bases). The CDR3 is 19 residues long. The germline V gene encodes CDR1 SGHTA and CDR2 FQGNSA. The V end lost 5 bases, the J end lost 12 bases, and 34 bases lay between the germline ends. The CDR3: CASSLGLVGGISPRAELFF. As DNA, the CDR3 is TGTGCCAGCAGCCTAGGCTTAGTGGGGGGGATCTCACCTCGCGCGGAACTGTTTTTT.

This clonotype was observed a few times. The chain recombines TRBV28 with TRBJ1-1; TRBD1 is a possible D gene (5 bases). The CDR3 runs to 15 residues. The V end lost 4 bases, the J end lost 0 bases, and 12 bases lay between the germline ends. Per germline, CDR1 MDHEN and CDR2 SYDVKM. The CDR3 here is CASSWGPGMNTEAFF. The CDR3 coding sequence is TGTGCCAGCAGTTGGGGACCAGGGATGAACACTGAAGCTTTCTTT.

This clonotype was counted many times. The chain joins TRBV20-1 to TRBJ1-1, with D possibly TRBD1 on 6 matching bases. The CDR3 totals 14 residues. The germline V gene has CDR1 DFQATT and CDR2 SNEGSKA (reference sequence). Between the trimmed V and J ends, which lost 0 bases and 6 bases, there was a span of 14 bases. As DNA, the CDR3 is TGCAGTGCTAGAGATCCGAGGGGGACCCCTGAAGCTTTCTTT. Its protein product is CSARDPRGTPEAFF.

This chain connects TRBV10-3 to TRBJ2-7; D gene uncertain. From germline, CDR1 is ENHRY and CDR2 SYGVKD. V lost 3 bases to trimming and J lost 5 bases, with 5 bases between them. This CDR3 region has 11 residues. CDR3 amino acids: CAISERNEQYF. In DNA form, the CDR3 reads TGTGCCATCAGTGAAAGAAACGAGCAGTACTTC.

This clonotype was counted only a few times. The chain carries TRBV6-5 and TRBJ1-1; TRBD1 matches at 9 bases. This CDR3 has 12 amino acids. With 9 bases clipped from V and 7 bases from J, the junction kept 6 bases outside the gene matches. Germline V gives CDR1 MNHEY, CDR2 SVGAGI. The CDR3 coding sequence is TGTGCCAGTTACAGGGGGCTGGGTGAAGCTTTCTTT. Its translation is CASYRGLGEAFF.

This clonotype was recorded many times. V gene TRBV20-1 combines with J gene TRBJ2-2; D may be TRBD1 (6 bases). CDR1 is DFQATT, CDR2 SNEGSKA, per germline (reference sequence). There are 15 residues in the CDR3. V lost 4 bases to trimming and J lost 7 bases, with 19 bases between them. CDR3 amino acids: CSANSGDNKNGELFF. For the CDR3, the DNA is TGCAGTGCTAATTCAGGGGATAATAAAAACGGGGAGCTGTTTTTT.

DNA for the CDR3: TGTGCCAGCAGGGAAACCGACAGCCTTGGGCCCCAGCATTTT. It encodes CASRETDSLGPQHF. The rearrangement links TRBV2 to TRBJ1-5, with a possible D match to TRBD1 (5 bases). V was shortened by 6 bases and J by 9 bases, with 18 bases between the two germline ends. CDR3 length: 14 amino acids. The germline V gene encodes CDR1 SNHLY and CDR2 FYNNEI.

Concerning this clonotype: The junction differs from germline at one of its ends, possibly a read error. This chain uses TRBV4-1 with TRBJ1-5; D is undetermined. Germline CDR1 MGHRA, CDR2 YSYEKL. The CDR3 covers 13 residues. The CDR3 coding sequence is TGCGCCAGCAGCCTTGAGAGCAATCAGCCCCACCATTTT. Translating it yields CASSLESNQPHHF.

CDR3 sequence reads: CASSQDARNTEAFF. The DNA of the CDR3 is TGTGCCAGCAGCCAGGACGCCAGAAACACTGAAGCTTTCTTT. V usage is TRBV5-4 and J usage is TRBJ1-1; D is unresolved. Per the germline V gene, CDR1 is SGHNT and CDR2 is YYREEE (reference sequence). This CDR3 comprises 14 residues. Trimming pared 4 bases from V and 2 bases from J, leaving 12 bases between.

This clonotype was counted between two and nine times. Here the CDR3 DNA reads TGCAGCGTTGAAGTGGGCAGCTCCTACGAGCAGTACTTC. Translated, it gives CSVEVGSSYEQYF. This chain uses TRBV29-1 with TRBJ2-7; D ambiguous. Looked up from germline, CDR1 is SQVTM and CDR2 is ANQGSEA. There are 13 residues in the CDR3. Trimming took off 1 base at V and 0 bases at J, with 7 bases between the two ends.

The chain is built from TRBV4-3 and TRBJ2-5; 16 bases are shared with TRBD2. This CDR3 region has 17 residues. V lost 4 bases to trimming and J lost 2 bases; unmatched junction nucleotides: 4. Per the germline V gene, CDR1 is LGHNA and CDR2 is YSLEER. CDR3 amino acids: CASSPGTSGGVQETQYF. The CDR3 DNA reads TGCGCCAGCAGCCCCGGGACTAGCGGGGGGGTACAAGAGACCCAGTACTTC.

The chain uses TRBV3-1 and TRBJ1-1; D gene unclear. Germline lookup yields CDR1 LGHDT and CDR2 YNNKEL (reference sequence). Trimming removed 5 bases at V and 1 base at J, with 11 bases between. The CDR3 consists of 14 residues. The DNA for the CDR3 is TGTGCCAGCAGCTTCCGGGCCCCGAACACTGAAGCTTTCTTT. Translated, it gives CASSFRAPNTEAFF.

This clonotype is a singleton in its sample. The genes are TRBV5-1 and TRBJ1-1; a possible D gene is TRBD1 (6 bases). The germline V gene has CDR1 SGHRS and CDR2 YFSETQ. V shed 1 base and J shed 1 base, with 14 bases lying between them. The CDR3 has 16 residues. The CDR3: CASSLKGEVKNTEAFF. The CDR3 coding sequence is TGCGCCAGCAGCTTGAAGGGGGAGGTGAAGAACACTGAAGCTTTCTTT.

This clonotype occurred many times. V and J are TRBV28 and TRBJ1-4; D uncertain. From germline, CDR1 is MDHEN and CDR2 SYDVKM. V lost 10 bases to trimming and J lost 8 bases, with 20 bases between them. The CDR3 has 14 amino acids. The CDR3 region has the DNA TGTGCCACCTTGGTGGACTCGCGACCGGAAAAACTGTTTTTT. Amino acids: CATLVDSRPEKLFF.

J is TRBJ2-5 and V is TRBV11-1; tentative D call: TRBD2 (6 bases). Trimming pared 6 bases from V and 0 bases from J, leaving 14 bases between. Looked up from germline, CDR1 is SGHAT and CDR2 is FQDESV (reference sequence). The CDR3 runs to 15 residues. CDR3 sequence (DNA): TGTGCCAGCAGTTATACTAGCAGCTACCAAGAGACCCAGTACTTC. It codes for CASSYTSSYQETQYF.

This clonotype was recorded at least ten times. The chain links TRBV11-2 to TRBJ1-1; weak D call: TRBD1 (6 bases). Trimming shortened V by 2 bases and J by 1 base, and 8 bases separated the two germline ends. CDR1 is SGHAT and CDR2 is FQNNGV in the germline V gene. The CDR3 is 14 residues long. DNA for the CDR3: TGTGCCAGCAGCTTAACAGGGAGGAACACTGAAGCTTTCTTT. Translation gives CASSLTGRNTEAFF.

V gene TRBV18 combines with J gene TRBJ2-1; 7 bases align to TRBD1. Trimming removed 1 base from V and 1 base from J; junction bases left unmatched: 1. From germline, CDR1 is KGHSH and CDR2 LQKENI. This CDR3 has 15 amino acids. CDR3: CASSPQQGSYNEQFF. The CDR3 nucleotides read TGTGCCAGCTCACCACAACAGGGGTCCTACAATGAGCAGTTCTTC.